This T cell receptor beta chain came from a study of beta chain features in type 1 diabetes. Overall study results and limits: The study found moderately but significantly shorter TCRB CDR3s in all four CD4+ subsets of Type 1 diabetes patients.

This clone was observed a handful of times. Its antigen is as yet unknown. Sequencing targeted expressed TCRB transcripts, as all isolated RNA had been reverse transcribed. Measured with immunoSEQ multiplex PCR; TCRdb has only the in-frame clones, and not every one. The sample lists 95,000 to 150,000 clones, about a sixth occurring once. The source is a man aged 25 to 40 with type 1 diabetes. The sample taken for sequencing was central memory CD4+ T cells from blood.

CDR3 amino acids: CASSLRTSGESETQYF. CDR3 nucleotides: TGTGCCAGCAGCTTAAGGACTAGCGGGGAATCAGAGACCCAGTACTTC. The gene calls are TRBV7-6 and TRBJ2-5; TRBD2 matches 12 bases. The V gene's germline CDR1 is SGHVS and CDR2 FNYEAQ. The CDR3 has 16 amino acids. After removal of 2 bases from V and 4 bases from J, the junction contained 5 bases not matched to a gene.